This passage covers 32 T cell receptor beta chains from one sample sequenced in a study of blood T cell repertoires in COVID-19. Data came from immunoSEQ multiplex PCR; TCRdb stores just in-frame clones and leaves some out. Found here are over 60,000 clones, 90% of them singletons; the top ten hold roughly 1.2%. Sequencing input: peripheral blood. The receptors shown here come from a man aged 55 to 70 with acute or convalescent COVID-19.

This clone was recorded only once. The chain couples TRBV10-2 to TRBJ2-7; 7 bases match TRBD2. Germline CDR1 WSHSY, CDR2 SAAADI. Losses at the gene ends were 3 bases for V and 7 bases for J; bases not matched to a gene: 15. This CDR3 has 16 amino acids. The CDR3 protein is CASSESRGGSYREQYF. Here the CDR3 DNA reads TGCGCCAGCAGTGAATCTAGGGGAGGGAGTTATCGAGAGCAGTACTTC.

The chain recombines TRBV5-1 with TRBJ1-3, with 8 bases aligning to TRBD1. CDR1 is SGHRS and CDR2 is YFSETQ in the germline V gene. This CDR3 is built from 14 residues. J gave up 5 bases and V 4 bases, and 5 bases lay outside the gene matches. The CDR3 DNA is TGCGCCAGCAGCGCGGGACAGGAGCGAAACACCATATATTTT. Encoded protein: CASSAGQERNTIYF.

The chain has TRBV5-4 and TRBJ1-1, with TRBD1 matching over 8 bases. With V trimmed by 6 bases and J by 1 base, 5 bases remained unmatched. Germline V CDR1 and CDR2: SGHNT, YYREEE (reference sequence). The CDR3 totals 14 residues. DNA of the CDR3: TGTGCCAGCACCCGACAGGGGAAGAACACTGAAGCTTTCTTT. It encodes CASTRQGKNTEAFF.

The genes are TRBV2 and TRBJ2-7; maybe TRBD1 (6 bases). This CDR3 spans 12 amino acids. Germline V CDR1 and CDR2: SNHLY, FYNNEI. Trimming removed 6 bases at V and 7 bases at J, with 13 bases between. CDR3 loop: CASRNRAREQYF. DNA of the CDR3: TGTGCCAGCAGAAACAGGGCTCGAGAGCAGTACTTC.

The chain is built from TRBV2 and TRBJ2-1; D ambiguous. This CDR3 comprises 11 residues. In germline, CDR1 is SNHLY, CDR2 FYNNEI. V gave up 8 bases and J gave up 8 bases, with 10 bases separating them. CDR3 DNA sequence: TGTGCCAGCTCCTATACGGATGAGCAGTTCTTC. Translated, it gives CASSYTDEQFF.

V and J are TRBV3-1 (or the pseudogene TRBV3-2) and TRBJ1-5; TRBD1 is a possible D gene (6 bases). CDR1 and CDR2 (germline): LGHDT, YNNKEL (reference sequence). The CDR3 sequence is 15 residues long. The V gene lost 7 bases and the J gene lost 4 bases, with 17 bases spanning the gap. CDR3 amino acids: CASTDSGGPNQPQHF. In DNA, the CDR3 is TGTGCCAGCACCGACAGCGGGGGGCCAAATCAGCCCCAGCATTTT.

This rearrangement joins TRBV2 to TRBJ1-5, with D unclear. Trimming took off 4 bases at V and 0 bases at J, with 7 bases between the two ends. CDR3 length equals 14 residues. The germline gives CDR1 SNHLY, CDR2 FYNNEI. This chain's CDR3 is CASSGGSSNQPQHF. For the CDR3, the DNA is TGTGCCAGCAGTGGAGGGAGTAGCAATCAGCCCCAGCATTTT.

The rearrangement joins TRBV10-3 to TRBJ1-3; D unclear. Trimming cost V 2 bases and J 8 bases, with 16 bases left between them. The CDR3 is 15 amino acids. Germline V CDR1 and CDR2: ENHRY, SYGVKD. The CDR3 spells CAISEDGKGGHTIYF. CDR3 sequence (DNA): TGTGCCATCAGTGAGGACGGTAAGGGAGGACACACCATATATTTT.

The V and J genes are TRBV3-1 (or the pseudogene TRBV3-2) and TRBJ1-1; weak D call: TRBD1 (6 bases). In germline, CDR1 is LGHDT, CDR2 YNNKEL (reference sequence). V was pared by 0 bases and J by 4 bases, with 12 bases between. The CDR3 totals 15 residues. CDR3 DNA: TGTGCCAGCAGCCAAGATTACAGGGTGGTCACTGAAGCTTTCTTT. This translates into CASSQDYRVVTEAFF.

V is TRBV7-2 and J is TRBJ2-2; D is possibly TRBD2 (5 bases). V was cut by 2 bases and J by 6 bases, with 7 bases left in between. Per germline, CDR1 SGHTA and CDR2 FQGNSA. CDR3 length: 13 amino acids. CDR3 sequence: CASSLRRSGELFF. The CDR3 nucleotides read TGTGCCAGCAGCTTACGGAGGTCCGGGGAGCTGTTTTTT.

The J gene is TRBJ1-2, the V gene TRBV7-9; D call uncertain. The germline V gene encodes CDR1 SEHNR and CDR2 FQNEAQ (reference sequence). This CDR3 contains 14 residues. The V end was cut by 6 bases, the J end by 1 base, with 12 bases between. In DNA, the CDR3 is TGTGCCAGCAGTCCTCCCAGTCTTAACTATGGCTACACCTTC. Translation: CASSPPSLNYGYTF.

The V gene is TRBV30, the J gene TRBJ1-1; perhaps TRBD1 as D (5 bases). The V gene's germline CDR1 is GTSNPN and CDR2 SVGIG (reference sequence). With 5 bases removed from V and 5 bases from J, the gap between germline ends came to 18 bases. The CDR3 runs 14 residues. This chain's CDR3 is CAWQGGHCRTEAFF. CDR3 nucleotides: TGTGCCTGGCAGGGTGGGCATTGCAGGACTGAAGCTTTCTTT.

CDR3: CASSLAGSTGNGYTF. The DNA for the CDR3 is TGCGCCAGCAGCTTGGCCGGGTCGACAGGGAATGGCTACACCTTC. V is TRBV5-1 and J is TRBJ1-2; 7 nucleotides match TRBD1. The V gene end was trimmed by 0 bases and the J gene end by 6 bases; junction bases not matched to a gene: 8. The CDR3 is 15 amino acids. Germline V gene sequence: CDR1 SGHRS, CDR2 YFSETQ.

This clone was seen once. The CDR3 coding sequence is TGTGCCAGCAGTGAAGCCCGGGGTGGTGGCTACACCTTC. This translates into CASSEARGGGYTF. The rearrangement links TRBV6-1 to TRBJ1-2; unclear D gene. CDR3 length equals 13 residues. Between the trimmed V and J ends, which lost 0 bases and 7 bases, there was a span of 9 bases. The V gene's germline CDR1 is MNHNS and CDR2 SASEGT.

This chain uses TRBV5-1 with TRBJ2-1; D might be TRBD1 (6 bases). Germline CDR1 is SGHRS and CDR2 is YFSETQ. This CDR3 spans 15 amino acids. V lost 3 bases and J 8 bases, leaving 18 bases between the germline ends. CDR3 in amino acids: CASSSDGTPVDEQFF. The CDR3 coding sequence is TGCGCCAGCAGCTCAGACGGGACACCGGTCGATGAGCAGTTCTTC.

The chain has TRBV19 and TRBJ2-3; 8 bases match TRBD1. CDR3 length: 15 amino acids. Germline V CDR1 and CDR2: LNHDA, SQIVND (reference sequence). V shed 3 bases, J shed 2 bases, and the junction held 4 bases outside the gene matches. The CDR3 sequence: CASSMPGQVTDTQYF. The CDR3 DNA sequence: TGTGCCAGTAGTATGCCGGGACAGGTCACAGATACGCAGTATTTT. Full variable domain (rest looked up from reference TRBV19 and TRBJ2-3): DGGITQSPKYLFRKEGQNVTLSCEQNLNHDAMYWYRQDPGQGLRLIYYSQIVNDFQKGDIAEGYSVSREKKESFPLTVTSAQKNPTAFYLCASSMPGQVTDTQYFGPGTRLTVL.

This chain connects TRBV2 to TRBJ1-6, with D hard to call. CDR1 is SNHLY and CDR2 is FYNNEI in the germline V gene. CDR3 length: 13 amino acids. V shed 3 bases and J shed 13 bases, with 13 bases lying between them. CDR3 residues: CASSESSPGPLHF. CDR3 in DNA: TGTGCCAGCAGTGAGAGTTCCCCGGGTCCCCTCCACTTT.

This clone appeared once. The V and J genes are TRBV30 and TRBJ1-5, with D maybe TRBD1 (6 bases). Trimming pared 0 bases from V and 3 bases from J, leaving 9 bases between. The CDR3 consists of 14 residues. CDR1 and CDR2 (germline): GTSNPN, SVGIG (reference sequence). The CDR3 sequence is CAWSVRGYNQPQHF. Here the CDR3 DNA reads TGTGCCTGGAGTGTAAGGGGGTACAATCAGCCCCAGCATTTT.

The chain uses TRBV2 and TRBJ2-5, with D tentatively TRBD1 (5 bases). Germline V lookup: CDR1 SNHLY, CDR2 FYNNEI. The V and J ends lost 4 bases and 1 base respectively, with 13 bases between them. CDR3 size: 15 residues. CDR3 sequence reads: CASSGHQGTQETQYF. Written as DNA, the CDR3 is TGTGCCAGCAGTGGCCATCAGGGTACCCAAGAGACCCAGTACTTC.

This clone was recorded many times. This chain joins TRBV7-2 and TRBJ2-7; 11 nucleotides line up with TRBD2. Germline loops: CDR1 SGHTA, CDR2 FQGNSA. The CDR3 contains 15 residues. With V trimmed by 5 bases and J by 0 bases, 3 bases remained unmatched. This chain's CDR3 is CASSRTSGGSYEQYF. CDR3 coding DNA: TGTGCCAGCAGCCGTACTAGCGGGGGCTCCTACGAGCAGTACTTC.

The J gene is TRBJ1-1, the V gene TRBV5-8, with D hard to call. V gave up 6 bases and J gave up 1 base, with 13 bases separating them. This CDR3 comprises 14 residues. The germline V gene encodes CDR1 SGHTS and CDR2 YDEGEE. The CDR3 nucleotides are TGTGCCAGCACCCTCGGCGGATCGAACACTGAAGCTTTCTTT. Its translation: CASTLGGSNTEAFF. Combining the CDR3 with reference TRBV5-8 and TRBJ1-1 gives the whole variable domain EAGVTQSPTHLIKTRGQQATLRCSPISGHTSVYWYQQALGLGLQFLLWYDEGEERNRGNFPPRFSGRQFPNYSSELNVNALELEDSALYLCASTLGGSNTEAFFGQGTRLTVV.

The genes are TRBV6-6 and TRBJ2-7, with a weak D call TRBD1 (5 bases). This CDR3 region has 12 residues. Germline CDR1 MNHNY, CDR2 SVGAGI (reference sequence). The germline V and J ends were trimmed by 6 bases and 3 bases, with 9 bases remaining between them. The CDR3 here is CASSLDSYEQYF. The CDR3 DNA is TGTGCCAGCAGCCTTGACAGCTACGAGCAGTACTTC.

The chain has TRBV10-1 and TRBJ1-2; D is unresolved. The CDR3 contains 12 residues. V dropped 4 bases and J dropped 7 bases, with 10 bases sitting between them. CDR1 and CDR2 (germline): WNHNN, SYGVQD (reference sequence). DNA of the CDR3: TGCGCCAGCAGTGGTCGTAGGAGTGGCTACACCTTC. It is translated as CASSGRRSGYTF.

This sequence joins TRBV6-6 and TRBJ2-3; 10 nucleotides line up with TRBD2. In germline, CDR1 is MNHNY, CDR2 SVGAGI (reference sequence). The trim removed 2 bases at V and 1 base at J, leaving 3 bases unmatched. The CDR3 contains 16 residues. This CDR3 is CASSYIAGGGTDTQYF. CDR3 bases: TGTGCCAGCAGTTACATAGCGGGGGGAGGCACAGATACGCAGTATTTT.

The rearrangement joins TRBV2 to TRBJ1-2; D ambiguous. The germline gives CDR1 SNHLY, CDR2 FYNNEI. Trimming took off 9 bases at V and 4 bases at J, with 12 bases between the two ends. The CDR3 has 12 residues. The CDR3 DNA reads TGTGCCAGTTCTCGGGAGATCTATGGCTACACCTTC. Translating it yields CASSREIYGYTF.

The CDR3 here is CASRDRDDIQYF. The DNA of the CDR3 is TGTGCCAGTAGGGACAGGGATGACATTCAGTACTTC. V is TRBV19 and J is TRBJ2-4; 8 bases agree with TRBD1. CDR1 and CDR2 from the germline V gene are LNHDA and SQIVND (reference sequence). The length of the CDR3 is 12 residues. V gave up 6 bases and J gave up 8 bases; unmatched junction bases: 3.

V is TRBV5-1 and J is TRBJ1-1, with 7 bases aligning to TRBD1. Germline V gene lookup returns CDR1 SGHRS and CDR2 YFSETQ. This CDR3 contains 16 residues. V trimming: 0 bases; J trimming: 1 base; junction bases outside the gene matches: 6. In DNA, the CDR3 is TGCGCCAGCAGCTTGGGACAGGGAAAGGGGAACACTGAAGCTTTCTTT. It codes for CASSLGQGKGNTEAFF.

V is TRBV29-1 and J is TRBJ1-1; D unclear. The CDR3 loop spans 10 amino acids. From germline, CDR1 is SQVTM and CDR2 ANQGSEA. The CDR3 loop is CSAKQAEAFF. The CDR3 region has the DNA TGCAGTGCGAAACAAGCTGAAGCTTTCTTT.

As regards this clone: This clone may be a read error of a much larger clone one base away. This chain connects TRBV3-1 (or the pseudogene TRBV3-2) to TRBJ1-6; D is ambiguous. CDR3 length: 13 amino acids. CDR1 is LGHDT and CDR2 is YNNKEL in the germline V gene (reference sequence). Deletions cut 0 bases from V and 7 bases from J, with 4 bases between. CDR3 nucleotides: TGTGCCAGCAGCCAAGATCGGAATTCACCCCTCCACTTT. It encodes CASSQDRNSPLHF.

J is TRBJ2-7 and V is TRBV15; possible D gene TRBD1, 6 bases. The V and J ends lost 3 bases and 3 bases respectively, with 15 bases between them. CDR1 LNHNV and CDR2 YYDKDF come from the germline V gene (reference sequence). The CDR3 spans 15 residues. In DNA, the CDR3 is TGTGCCACCAGCAGGGGAGACAGGTCACACTACGAGCAGTACTTC. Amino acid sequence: CATSRGDRSHYEQYF.

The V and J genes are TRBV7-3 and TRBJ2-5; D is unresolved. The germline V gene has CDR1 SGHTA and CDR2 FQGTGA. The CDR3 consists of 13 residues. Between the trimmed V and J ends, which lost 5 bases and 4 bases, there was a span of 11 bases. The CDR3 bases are TGTGCCAGCAGCCCCTCGCCCAGAGAGACCCAGTACTTC. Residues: CASSPSPRETQYF. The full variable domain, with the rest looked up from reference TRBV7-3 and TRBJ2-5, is GAGVSQTPSNKVTEKGKYVELRCDPISGHTALYWYRQSLGQGPEFLIYFQGTGAADDSGLPNDRFFAVRPEGSVSTLKIQRTERGDSAVYLCASSPSPRETQYFGPGTRLLVL.

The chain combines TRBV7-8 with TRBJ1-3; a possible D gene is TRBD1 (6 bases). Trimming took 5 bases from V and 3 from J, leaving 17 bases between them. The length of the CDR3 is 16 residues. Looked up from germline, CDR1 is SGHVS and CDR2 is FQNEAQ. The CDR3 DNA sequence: TGTGCCAGCAGCCGAGGGGCAGGGGTGCATGGAAACACCATATATTTT. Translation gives CASSRGAGVHGNTIYF. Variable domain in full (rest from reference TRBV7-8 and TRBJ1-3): GAGVSQSPRYKVAKRGQDVALRCDPISGHVSLFWYQQALGQGPEFLTYFQNEAQLDKSGLPSDRFFAERPEGSVSTLKIQRTQQEDSAVYLCASSRGAGVHGNTIYFGEGSWLTVV.